The 15 T cell receptor beta chains listed next were all sequenced from one sample in a study of OX40 agonist ivuxolimab in advanced cancers. TCRdb keeps only in-frame clones here, not all; method: immunoSEQ multiplex PCR. The sample holds over 50,000 clones, approximately 83% seen once. The specimen comprised CD4+ or CD8+ T cells sorted from blood, sampled in a trial of the OX40 agonist ivuxolimab. These receptors all come from an adult with an advanced solid tumor such as melanoma, head and neck, liver or kidney cancer.

The chain joins TRBV5-1 to TRBJ1-1, with unresolved D. Germline V CDR1 and CDR2: SGHRS, YFSETQ. The CDR3 is 15 amino acids. Trimming stripped 3 bases from V and 1 base from J, with 13 bases between. CDR3 DNA sequence: TGCGCCAGCAGCTGGACCGCAAATGAGAACACTGAAGCTTTCTTT. Protein product: CASSWTANENTEAFF.

The rearrangement links TRBV4-3 to TRBJ2-1, with TRBD2 identical over 12 bases. V trimming: 0 bases; J trimming: 3 bases; junction bases outside the gene matches: 9. The CDR3 totals 19 residues. Germline CDR1 is LGHNA and CDR2 is YSLEER. The CDR3 DNA reads as TGCGCCAGCAGCCAAGAGAAACAAACTAGCGGGGGGTACTACAATGAGCAGTTCTTC. Residues: CASSQEKQTSGGYYNEQFF.

This clone is judged medium-sized. The chain employs TRBV5-6 and TRBJ1-1; D ambiguous. The CDR3 has 13 amino acids. From germline, CDR1 is SGHDT and CDR2 YYEEEE. The ends were cut back, 0 bases at V and 1 base at J, with 4 bases in the middle. The CDR3 region is CASSLGSNTEAFF. The CDR3 nucleotides read TGTGCCAGCAGCTTGGGTTCGAACACTGAAGCTTTCTTT.

This chain connects TRBV29-1 to TRBJ1-1; TRBD1 aligns across 7 bases. V gave up 7 bases and J gave up 5 bases; unmatched junction bases: 10. Germline CDR1 and CDR2: SQVTM and ANQGSEA. CDR3 length: 13 residues. The CDR3 loop reads CSAAGGSTTEAFF. CDR3 DNA sequence: TGCAGCGCCGCAGGGGGTAGTACTACTGAAGCTTTCTTT.

The V call is TRBV5-5, the J call TRBJ1-1; no clear D. The V gene lost 0 bases and the J gene lost 3 bases, with 3 bases spanning the gap. The germline V gene has CDR1 SGHKS and CDR2 YYEKEE (reference sequence). The CDR3 has 12 residues. The CDR3 nucleotides read TGTGCCAGCAGCTTGGCGGACACTGAAGCTTTCTTT. It specifies CASSLADTEAFF. Based on the CDR3 plus reference TRBV5-5 and TRBJ1-1, the full variable domain is DAGVTQSPTHLIKTRGQQVTLRCSPISGHKSVSWYQQVLGQGPQFIFQYYEKEERGRGNFPDRFSARQFPNYSSELNVNALLLGDSALYLCASSLADTEAFFGQGTRLTVV.

This clone has a single count. The V gene is TRBV5-6, the J gene TRBJ2-7, with D maybe TRBD1 (6 bases). Germline loops: CDR1 SGHDT, CDR2 YYEEEE. CDR3 length: 16 amino acids. Trimming stripped 2 bases from V and 3 bases from J, with 18 bases between. CDR3 sequence (DNA): TGTGCCAGCAGCTTCTATAGTGGGGGCCGAATCTACGAGCAGTACTTC. It codes for CASSFYSGGRIYEQYF.

This clone was seen a few times. The J gene is TRBJ2-1, the V gene TRBV4-2, with a tentative D call TRBD1 (5 bases). The V end was cut by 1 base, the J end by 9 bases, with 16 bases between. The CDR3 is 15 amino acids. Looked up from germline, CDR1 is LGHNA and CDR2 is YNFKEQ. This CDR3 reads CASSQVRLQGTEQFF. In DNA, the CDR3 is TGTGCCAGCAGCCAAGTTCGACTGCAGGGCACTGAGCAGTTCTTC.

The V call is TRBV10-1, the J call TRBJ1-2; D is possibly TRBD1 (5 bases). The CDR3 extends over 16 amino acids. CDR1 and CDR2 from the germline V gene are WNHNN and SYGVQD (reference sequence). V was clipped by 3 bases and J by 5 bases, with 19 bases between them. CDR3 amino acids: CASSDHLGQDIYGYTF. The CDR3 DNA reads TGCGCCAGCAGTGATCACTTGGGGCAAGACATATATGGCTACACCTTC.

Details on this clone: Other DNA sequences within the sample encode an identical CDR3. The V call is TRBV27, the J call TRBJ2-7; D possibly matches TRBD1 or TRBD2 (5 bases each). V lost 1 base to trimming and J lost 5 bases, with 6 bases between them. CDR3 length equals 12 residues. Germline V lookup: CDR1 MNHEY, CDR2 SMNVEV (reference sequence). As DNA, the CDR3 is TGTGCCAGCAGTTTATTGGGGGACGAGCAGTACTTC. Protein: CASSLLGDEQYF.

The V and J genes are TRBV6-5 and TRBJ2-7; D remains unclear. The ends were cut back, 11 bases at V and 4 bases at J, with 18 bases in the middle. This CDR3 is 13 amino acids long. Germline V lookup: CDR1 MNHEY, CDR2 SVGAGI. The CDR3 spells CASGLARGYEQYF. The CDR3 DNA reads TGTGCCTCCGGGTTAGCTAGAGGATACGAGCAGTACTTC.

This rearrangement joins TRBV7-8 to TRBJ1-4; 7 bases are a match to TRBD1. The CDR3 sequence is 16 residues long. V was clipped by 1 base and J by 6 bases; unmatched bases: 8. Germline V gene sequence: CDR1 SGHVS, CDR2 FQNEAQ. The CDR3 DNA reads TGTGCCAGCAGCTTAGTCCCCGGGACAGACTATGAAAAACTGTTTTTT. The encoded protein is CASSLVPGTDYEKLFF.

The chain joins TRBV5-1 to TRBJ2-1; D not certain. This CDR3 comprises 13 residues. Trimming removed 2 bases at V and 6 bases at J, with 9 bases between. CDR1 is SGHRS, CDR2 YFSETQ, per germline. Here the CDR3 DNA reads TGCGCCAGCAGCTTAAGGGTCGGCAATGAGCAGTTCTTC. Amino acid sequence: CASSLRVGNEQFF. Drawing the rest from reference TRBV5-1 and TRBJ2-1, the complete variable domain is KAGVTQTPRYLIKTRGQQVTLSCSPISGHRSVSWYQQTPGQGLQFLFEYFSETQRNKGNFPGRFSGRQFSNSRSEMNVSTLELGDSALYLCASSLRVGNEQFFGPGTRLTVL.

This sequence joins TRBV9 and TRBJ2-7; 11 bases are shared with TRBD1. The CDR3 totals 15 residues. V trimming: 2 bases; J trimming: 0 bases; junction bases outside the gene matches: 1. CDR1 is SGDLS and CDR2 is YYNGEE in the germline V gene. The CDR3 coding sequence is TGTGCCAGCAGCGTGGGGACAGGGGGCTCCTACGAGCAGTACTTC. Protein: CASSVGTGGSYEQYF.

The V gene is TRBV5-6, the J gene TRBJ1-5; 9 nucleotides align to TRBD1. The CDR3 has 17 residues. V lost 0 bases and J lost 0; bases outside the gene matches: 4. Germline-derived CDR1 and CDR2 are SGHDT and YYEEEE. CDR3 loop: CASSLADRGYSNQPQHF. DNA for the CDR3: TGTGCCAGCAGCTTGGCGGACAGGGGTTATAGCAATCAGCCCCAGCATTTT.

This chain uses TRBV7-9 with TRBJ2-2, with D perhaps TRBD2 (5 bases). This CDR3 is built from 17 residues. Germline V gives CDR1 SEHNR, CDR2 FQNEAQ (reference sequence). V dropped 3 bases and J dropped 5 bases, with 19 bases sitting between them. DNA for the CDR3: TGTGCCAGCAGCTTCGCATCGGTCCGGGAATTGACCGGGGAGCTGTTTTTT. This sequence encodes CASSFASVRELTGELFF.